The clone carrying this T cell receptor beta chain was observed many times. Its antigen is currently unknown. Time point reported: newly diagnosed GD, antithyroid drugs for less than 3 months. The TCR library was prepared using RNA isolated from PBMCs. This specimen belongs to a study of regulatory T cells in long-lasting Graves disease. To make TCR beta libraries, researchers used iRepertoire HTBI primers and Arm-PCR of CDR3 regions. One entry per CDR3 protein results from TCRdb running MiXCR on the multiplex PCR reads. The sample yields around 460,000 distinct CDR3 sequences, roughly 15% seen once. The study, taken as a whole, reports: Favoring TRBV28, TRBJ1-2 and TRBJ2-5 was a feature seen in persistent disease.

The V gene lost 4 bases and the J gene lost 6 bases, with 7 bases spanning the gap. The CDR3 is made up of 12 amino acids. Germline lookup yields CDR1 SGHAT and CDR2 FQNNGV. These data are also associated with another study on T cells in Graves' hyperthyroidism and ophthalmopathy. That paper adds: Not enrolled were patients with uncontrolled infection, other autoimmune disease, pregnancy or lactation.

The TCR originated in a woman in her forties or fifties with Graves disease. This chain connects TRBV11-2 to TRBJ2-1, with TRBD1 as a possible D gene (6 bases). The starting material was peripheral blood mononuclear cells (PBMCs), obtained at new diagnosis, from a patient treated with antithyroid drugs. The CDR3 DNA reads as TGTGCCAGCAGCTGGACAGTCAATGAGCAGTTCTTC. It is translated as CASSWTVNEQFF. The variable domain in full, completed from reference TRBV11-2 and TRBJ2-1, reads EAGVAQSPRYKIIEKRQSVAFWCNPISGHATLYWYQQILGQGPKLLIQFQNNGVVDDSQLPKDRFSAERLKGVDSTLKIQPAKLEDSAVYLCASSWTVNEQFFGPGTRLTVL.